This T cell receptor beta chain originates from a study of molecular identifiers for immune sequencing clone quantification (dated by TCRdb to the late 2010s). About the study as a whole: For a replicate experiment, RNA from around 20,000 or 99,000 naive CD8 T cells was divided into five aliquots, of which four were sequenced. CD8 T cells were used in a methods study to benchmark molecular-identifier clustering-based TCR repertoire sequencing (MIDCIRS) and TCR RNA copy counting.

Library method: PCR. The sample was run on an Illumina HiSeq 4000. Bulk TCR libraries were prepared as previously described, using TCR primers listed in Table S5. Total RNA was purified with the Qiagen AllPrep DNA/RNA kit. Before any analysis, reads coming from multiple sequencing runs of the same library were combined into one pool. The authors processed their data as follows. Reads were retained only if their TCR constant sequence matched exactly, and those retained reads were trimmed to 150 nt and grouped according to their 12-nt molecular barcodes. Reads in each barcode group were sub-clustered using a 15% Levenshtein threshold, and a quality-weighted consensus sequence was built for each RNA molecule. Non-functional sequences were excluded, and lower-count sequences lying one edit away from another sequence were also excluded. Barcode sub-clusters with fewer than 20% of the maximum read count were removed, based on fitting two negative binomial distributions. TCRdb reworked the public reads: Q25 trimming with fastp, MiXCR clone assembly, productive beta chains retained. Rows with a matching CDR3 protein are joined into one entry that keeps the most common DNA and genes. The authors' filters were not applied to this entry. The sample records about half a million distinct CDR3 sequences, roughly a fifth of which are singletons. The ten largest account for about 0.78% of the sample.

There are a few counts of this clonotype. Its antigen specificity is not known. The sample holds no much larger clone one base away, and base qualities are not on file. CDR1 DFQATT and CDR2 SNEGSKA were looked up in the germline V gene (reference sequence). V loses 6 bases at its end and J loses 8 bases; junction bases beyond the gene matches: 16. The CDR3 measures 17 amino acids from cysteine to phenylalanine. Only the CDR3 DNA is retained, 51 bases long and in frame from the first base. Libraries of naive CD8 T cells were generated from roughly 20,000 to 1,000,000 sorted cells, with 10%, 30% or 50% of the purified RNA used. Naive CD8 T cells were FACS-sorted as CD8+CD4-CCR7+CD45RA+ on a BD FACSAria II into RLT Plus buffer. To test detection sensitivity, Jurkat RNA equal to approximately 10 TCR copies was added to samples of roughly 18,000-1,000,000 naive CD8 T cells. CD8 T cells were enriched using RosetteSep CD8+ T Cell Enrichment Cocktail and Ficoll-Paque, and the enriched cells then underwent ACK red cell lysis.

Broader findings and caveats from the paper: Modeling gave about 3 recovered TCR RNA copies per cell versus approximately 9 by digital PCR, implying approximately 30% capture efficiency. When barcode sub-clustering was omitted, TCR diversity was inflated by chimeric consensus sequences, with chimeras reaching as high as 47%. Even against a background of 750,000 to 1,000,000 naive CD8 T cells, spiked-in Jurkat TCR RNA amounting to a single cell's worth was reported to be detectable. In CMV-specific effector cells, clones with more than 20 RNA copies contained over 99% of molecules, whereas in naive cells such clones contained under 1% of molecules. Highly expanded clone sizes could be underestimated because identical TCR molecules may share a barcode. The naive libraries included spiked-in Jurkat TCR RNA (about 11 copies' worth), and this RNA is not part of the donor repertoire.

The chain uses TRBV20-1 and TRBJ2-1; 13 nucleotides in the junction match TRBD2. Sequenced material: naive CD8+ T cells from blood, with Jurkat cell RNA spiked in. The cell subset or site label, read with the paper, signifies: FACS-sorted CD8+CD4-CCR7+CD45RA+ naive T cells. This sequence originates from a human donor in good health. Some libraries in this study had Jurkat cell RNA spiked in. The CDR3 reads CSARSTSGRILMDEQFF. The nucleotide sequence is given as TGCAGTGCCCGATCGACTAGCGGGAGGATTTTGATGGATGAGCAGTTCTTC.